This TCR beta chain derives from a study of blood T cell repertoires in COVID-19. Whole-study context: The analysed material was cDNA or gDNA that came from T cells, B-cell-depleted T cells, or PBMCs.

Trimming took off 0 bases at V and 8 bases at J, with 13 bases between the two ends. CDR1 and CDR2 (germline): LNHNV, YYDKDF (reference sequence). This CDR3 comprises 14 residues. As originally analysed: Estimates of nucleated cell counts were drawn from the amplification of reference gene primers. Repertoires were generated with immunoSEQ multiplex PCR, while TCRdb's copy carries only in-frame clones and drops some. D and trimming come from the DNA, and the V and J calls and clone size come from that table. The table shows roughly 240,000 clones, with approximately 86% occurring only once. The sample holds a few counts of this clone.

This clonotype was obtained from a woman in her 30s with acute COVID-19. The chain couples TRBV15 to TRBJ1-2; perhaps TRBD1 as D (5 bases). The sample consisted of PBMCs or T cells enriched from blood (not recorded which). The CDR3 sequence is CATSRDPRAGGYTF. CDR3 DNA: TGTGCCACCAGCAGAGATCCCAGGGCGGGAGGCTACACCTTC.